This record looks at one TCR beta chain sequence and its context. A Seattle source enrolled patients during active infection and followed them longitudinally. This record belongs to a study of blood T cell repertoires in COVID-19. Study information: Both acute and convalescent COVID-19 samples were obtained from the United States, Italy and Spain.

As handled by the study authors: Reference gene primer amplification in the assay estimated nucleated cell counts. Produced via immunoSEQ multiplex PCR; TCRdb's table is partial and in-frame only. V, J and clone size reflect that table, while D and trimming were determined from the DNA. The data contain roughly 150,000 clones, around 83% of them singletons. This CDR3 has 15 amino acids. Germline CDR1 is SEHNR and CDR2 is FQNEAQ (reference sequence). Trimming at V came to 6 bases and at J to 5 bases, leaving 9 bases not matched to a gene. The sequence derives from a woman aged 55-75 years with COVID-19, enrolled during active disease. The J gene is TRBJ1-2, the V gene TRBV7-9; TRBD1 matches at 10 bases. The sequencing input was peripheral blood. The CDR3 DNA is TGTGCCAGCAGACCCGCCGGGACAGGGGAATATGGCTACACCTTC. Its translation: CASRPAGTGEYGYTF.